The next 22 T cell receptor beta chains were all read from a single sample in a study of Ad26.COV2.S vaccination and SARS-CoV-2 variants. As to treatment: about 20 received Ad26.COV2.S at low or high dose, single or two shots; several received placebo; per-sample allocation not given. The investigators took samples on day 63 after the first vaccine or placebo injection. Clones were sequenced by immunoSEQ multiplex PCR, and TCRdb holds only the in-frame ones, with some missing. This table holds 500,000 or so clones, around nine tenths found once. The material was peripheral blood, obtained in a trial of Ad26.COV2.S vaccine versus placebo. The receptor set was obtained from a person between 18 and 60 years old who received the Ad26.COV2.S COVID-19 vaccine or a placebo.

The chain is built from TRBV5-1 and TRBJ2-5; D is undetermined. The CDR3 has 11 amino acids. CDR1 is SGHRS and CDR2 is YFSETQ in the germline V gene. Trimming took off 6 bases at V and 5 bases at J, with 8 bases between the two ends. CDR3 protein: CASMLWETQYF. DNA of the CDR3: TGCGCCAGCATGCTTTGGGAGACCCAGTACTTC.

This chain uses TRBV30 with TRBJ2-6; 11 nucleotides agree with TRBD1. V gave up 3 bases and J gave up 3 bases; unmatched junction bases: 7. This CDR3 has 17 residues. Germline assignment: CDR1 GTSNPN and CDR2 SVGIG (reference sequence). The CDR3 DNA is TGTGCCTGGAGGCAAGGACAGGGGGCGCTTGGGGCCAACGTCCTGACTTTC. Its protein product is CAWRQGQGALGANVLTF.

J is TRBJ2-3 and V is TRBV11-3, with 7 bases lining up with TRBD2. V shed 3 bases and J 4 bases; nucleotides not matched to a gene: 10. CDR3 length: 16 residues. CDR1 is SGHNT and CDR2 is YENEEA in the germline V gene. As DNA, the CDR3 is TGTGCCAGCAGCTTGGGGCGGCGGGAGTGGGCAGATACGCAGTATTTT. Translated, it gives CASSLGRREWADTQYF.

This chain joins TRBV7-3 and TRBJ2-7; tentatively, D is TRBD1 or TRBD2 (5 bases each). Germline V CDR1 and CDR2: SGHTA, FQGTGA. The V gene lost 4 bases and the J gene lost 2 bases, with 12 bases spanning the gap. CDR3 length equals 14 residues. The CDR3 DNA is TGTGCCAGCAGCTGGGGACCCTACCCCTACGAGCAGTACTTC. Its translation is CASSWGPYPYEQYF.

The chain links TRBV28 to TRBJ2-1; 13 bases fit TRBD2. Unmatched junction bases numbered 6, after V lost 3 bases and J lost 7 bases. From germline, CDR1 is MDHEN and CDR2 SYDVKM. CDR3 length equals 16 residues. CDR3 sequence (DNA): TGTGCCAGCAGTTTCTCGGGACTAGCGGGATTAAATGAGCAGTTCTTC. Protein product: CASSFSGLAGLNEQFF.

This clone came up once. V usage is TRBV27 and J usage is TRBJ1-6; weak D call: TRBD1 (5 bases). Deletions cut 6 bases from V and 7 bases from J, with 16 bases between. This CDR3 has 15 amino acids. The germline gives CDR1 MNHEY, CDR2 SMNVEV (reference sequence). The CDR3 spells CASSQGPGLNSPLHF. The CDR3 nucleotides are TGTGCCAGCAGCCAAGGTCCAGGGCTGAATTCACCCCTCCACTTT.

J is TRBJ2-2 and V is TRBV9; TRBD2 aligns across 11 bases. Germline lookup yields CDR1 SGDLS and CDR2 YYNGEE. There are 16 residues in the CDR3. V gave up 4 bases and J gave up 6 bases; unmatched junction bases: 8. CDR3 nucleotide sequence: TGTGCCAGCAGCTTTTTAGCGGGAGGGATCCCCGGGGAGCTGTTTTTT. This gives the protein CASSFLAGGIPGELFF.

The rearrangement links TRBV6-2 or TRBV6-3 to TRBJ2-7; D ambiguous. V shed 4 bases and J shed 4 bases, with 5 bases lying between them. The CDR3 length is 11 residues. Germline CDR1 is MNHEY and CDR2 is SVGEGT. CDR3 region: CASSFRYEQYF. For the CDR3, the DNA is TGTGCCAGCAGTTTCCGATACGAGCAGTACTTC.

The chain is built from TRBV6-6 and TRBJ2-2; possibly TRBD1 or TRBD2 for D (5 bases each). Deletions cut 3 bases from V and 8 bases from J, with 10 bases between. CDR3 length equals 13 residues. CDR1 and CDR2 from the germline V gene are MNHNY and SVGAGI (reference sequence). CDR3 region: CASSYRGPGELFF. The CDR3 DNA is TGTGCCAGCAGTTATCGGGGCCCAGGGGAGCTGTTTTTT.

V usage is TRBV7-3 and J usage is TRBJ2-2, with D tentatively TRBD1 or TRBD2 (5 bases each). Trimming removed 4 bases from V and 2 bases from J, with 11 bases in between. This CDR3 has 15 amino acids. Per the germline V gene, CDR1 is SGHTA and CDR2 is FQGTGA. As DNA, the CDR3 is TGTGCCAGCAGCTCGCGCCGGGACAACACCGGGGAGCTGTTTTTT. This gives the protein CASSSRRDNTGELFF.

V is TRBV14 and J is TRBJ2-1, with a tentative D call TRBD2 (6 bases). The germline V and J ends were trimmed by 2 bases and 10 bases, with 12 bases remaining between them. The germline CDR1 and CDR2 sequences are SGHDN and FVKESK. CDR3 length: 13 amino acids. In DNA form, the CDR3 reads TGTGCCAGCAGCCAACGGGGTGGAGGGGAGCAGTTCTTC. Its translation is CASSQRGGGEQFF.

The J gene is TRBJ2-1, the V gene TRBV5-6; TRBD2 matches 8 bases. This CDR3 has 16 residues. In germline, CDR1 is SGHDT, CDR2 YYEEEE. J gave up 7 bases and V 2 bases, and 11 bases lay outside the gene matches. CDR3 amino acids: CASSFFRTSNGNEQFF. The CDR3 DNA is TGTGCCAGCAGCTTCTTCCGGACTAGCAATGGAAATGAGCAGTTCTTC.

The V call is TRBV7-2, the J call TRBJ2-1, with D tentatively TRBD1 (5 bases). The CDR3 totals 16 residues. Germline assignment: CDR1 SGHTA and CDR2 FQGNSA. Between the trimmed V and J ends, which lost 1 base and 6 bases, there was a span of 16 bases. Written as DNA, the CDR3 is TGTGCCAGCAGCTTAGTAGGGGCAGGTCATGGCAATGAGCAGTTCTTC. The encoded protein is CASSLVGAGHGNEQFF.

The J gene is TRBJ2-3, the V gene TRBV3-1 (or the pseudogene TRBV3-2); D is uncertain. The CDR3 loop spans 16 amino acids. CDR1 and CDR2 (germline): LGHDT, YNNKEL (reference sequence). V lost 0 bases to trimming and J lost 0 bases, with 10 bases between them. The CDR3 loop is CASSQEVSLSTDTQYF. For the CDR3, the DNA is TGTGCCAGCAGCCAAGAGGTATCCCTTAGCACAGATACGCAGTATTTT.

The chain has TRBV28 and TRBJ1-5; TRBD1 aligns across 10 bases. The CDR3 extends over 16 amino acids. With 5 bases clipped from V and 3 bases from J, the junction kept 7 bases outside the gene matches. Germline CDR1 MDHEN, CDR2 SYDVKM. The CDR3 is CASSVTGQGNNQPQHF. The CDR3 DNA follows: TGTGCCAGCAGTGTCACGGGACAGGGGAACAATCAGCCCCAGCATTTT.

Notes on this clone: A junction end diverges from the germline sequence, so it may reflect a read error. CDR3 sequence (DNA): TGTGCCAGCAGCCAACTAGCGGGACAGCACTTC. Translation: CASSQLAGQHF. V usage is TRBV6-2 or TRBV6-3 and J usage is TRBJ2-5, with 10 bases matching TRBD2. Germline CDR1 MNHEY, CDR2 SVGEGT. CDR3 length: 11 residues.

The chain combines TRBV2 with TRBJ1-1; tentative D call: TRBD1 (5 bases). Between the trimmed V and J ends, which lost 7 bases and 7 bases, there was a span of 19 bases. The germline V gene encodes CDR1 SNHLY and CDR2 FYNNEI. CDR3 size: 14 residues. CDR3: CASTLRSRQGEAFF. In DNA form, the CDR3 reads TGTGCCAGCACCCTAAGGAGTCGGCAGGGTGAAGCTTTCTTT.

The chain couples TRBV30 to TRBJ2-3; D gene uncertain. The V gene's germline CDR1 is GTSNPN and CDR2 SVGIG (reference sequence). This CDR3 has 15 amino acids. The V gene lost 2 bases and the J gene lost 1 base, with 13 bases spanning the gap. The CDR3 is CAWSTRQDRTDTQYF. CDR3 DNA sequence: TGTGCCTGGAGTACGCGGCAGGACCGCACAGATACGCAGTATTTT.

The V and J genes are TRBV6-2 or TRBV6-3 and TRBJ2-5; D may correspond to TRBD1 or TRBD2 (5 bases each). CDR1 and CDR2 from the germline V gene are MNHEY and SVGEGT. This CDR3 is 16 amino acids long. Trimming cost V 2 bases and J 3 bases, with 16 bases left between them. CDR3 sequence (DNA): TGTGCCAGCAGTTACCGGGGCAGCTCATCTAAAGAGACCCAGTACTTC. Encoded protein: CASSYRGSSSKETQYF.

The V and J genes are TRBV6-5 and TRBJ2-4, with D maybe TRBD1 (6 bases). The germline V and J ends were trimmed by 0 bases and 8 bases, with 17 bases remaining between them. Germline V gene sequence: CDR1 MNHEY, CDR2 SVGAGI. CDR3 length: 16 residues. The CDR3 nucleotides read TGTGCCAGCAGTTACTCTACACCCCTACAGGGAGACATTCAGTACTTC. Its protein is CASSYSTPLQGDIQYF.

The sample holds one count of this clone. The chain uses TRBV3-1 (or the pseudogene TRBV3-2) and TRBJ2-3; D not certain. CDR1 and CDR2 from the germline V gene are LGHDT and YNNKEL (reference sequence). Trimming cost V 2 bases and J 4 bases, with 13 bases left between them. The CDR3 totals 15 residues. As DNA, the CDR3 is TGTGCCAGCAGCCAAAAGGGCCTAGGTTCAGATACGCAGTATTTT. It encodes CASSQKGLGSDTQYF.

V usage is TRBV3-1 (or the pseudogene TRBV3-2) and J usage is TRBJ2-3; 15 nucleotides align to TRBD2. Germline values: CDR1 LGHDT, CDR2 YNNKEL (reference sequence). The CDR3 is 17 residues long. Trimming took 2 bases from V and 4 from J; bases not matched to a gene: 4. The CDR3 DNA reads as TGTGCCAGCAGCCAACGTGGACTAGCGGGAGGGCCAGATACGCAGTATTTT. Its translation is CASSQRGLAGGPDTQYF.